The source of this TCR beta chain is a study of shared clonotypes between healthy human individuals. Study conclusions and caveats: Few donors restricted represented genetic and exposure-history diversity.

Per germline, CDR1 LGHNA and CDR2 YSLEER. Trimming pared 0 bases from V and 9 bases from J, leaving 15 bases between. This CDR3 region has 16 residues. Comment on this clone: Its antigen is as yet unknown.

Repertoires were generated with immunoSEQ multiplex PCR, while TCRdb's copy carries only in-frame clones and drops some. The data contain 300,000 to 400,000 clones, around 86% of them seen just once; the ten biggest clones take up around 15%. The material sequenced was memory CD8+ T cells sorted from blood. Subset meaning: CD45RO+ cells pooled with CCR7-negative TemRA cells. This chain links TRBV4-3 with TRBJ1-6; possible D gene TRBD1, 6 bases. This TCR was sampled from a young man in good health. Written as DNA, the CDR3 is TGCGCCAGCAGCCAAGAATACAGGGACTGTACTTCACCCCTCCACTTT. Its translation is CASSQEYRDCTSPLHF.